The TCR beta chain described here comes from a study of T cells in Graves' hyperthyroidism and ophthalmopathy. Across the study: Peripheral blood was drawn at first diagnosis, prior to all treatment.

The CDR3 sequence is 20 residues long. CDR1 and CDR2 (germline): SGHAT, FQNNGV. Germline trimming cut 5 bases from V and 0 bases from J; bases unmatched to any gene: 12. Across 18 months, stable Graves' hyperthyroidism was marked by no progression to ophthalmopathy. Amplified TCR beta CDR3 regions derived from RNA transcripts. HTBI primers were used for first-round RT-PCR of the TCR CDR3. TCRdb recomputed calls from the multiplex PCR reads with MiXCR, one row per CDR3 protein. The sample carries roughly 840,000 distinct CDR3 sequences, more than 30% recorded once. The TCR sequence derives from a man in his late teens or twenties with Graves' hyperthyroidism. V gene TRBV11-2 combines with J gene TRBJ1-6, with 11 bases matching TRBD1. The sequenced sample was blood. As DNA, the CDR3 is TGTGCCAGCAGCGAGGGACAGGGGGGACTCGGGAGCTCCTATAATTCACCCCTCCACTTT. Translated: CASSEGQGGLGSSYNSPLHF.